The sample holds a few counts of the clone carrying this T cell receptor beta chain. Its antigen is unidentified. The germline gene is not matched at one end of the junction; a read error may be the cause. There were no patients who had received any treatment before thyroid surgery. The data stem from a study of metastatic and nonmetastatic thyroid tumors. In the study overall: The study looked at repertoires side by side in blood and in tumor or nodule tissue from malignant and benign thyroid patients.

In the study's own analysis: CDR3 differences across clinicopathological groups were used to build a distant-metastasis classifier for papillary thyroid cancer. TCRdb redid the clone calls on the PCR reads using MiXCR. Clone size and V and J calls follow TCRdb, not the original study. The table has about 60,000 clones, roughly 16% seen once. Regarding the study as a whole: Benign nodules were reported to have significantly lower TCR beta diversity than malignant thyroid tumors, in blood and tumor.

The source of this sequence is a male donor with papillary thyroid cancer or a benign thyroid nodule (not recorded which). Some clones in this sample may be carry-over from other donors' samples. Material for sequencing was blood.

The CDR3 here is CSSSSDTWVNQPQHF. The CDR3 bases are TGTTCCAGCAGTTCGGACACCTGGGTCAATCAGCCCCAGCATTTT. This rearrangement joins TRBV27 to TRBJ1-5; TRBD1 is a possible D gene (5 bases). Per germline, CDR1 MNHEY and CDR2 SMNVEV (reference sequence). The CDR3 length is 15 residues.